These 17 T cell receptor beta chains came from one sample sequenced in a study of blood T cell repertoires in COVID-19 (dated by TCRdb to 2020 to 2021). Libraries came from the immunoSEQ multiplex PCR assay. This immuneACCESS table, as held by TCRdb, lists in-frame sequences with V and J called but not all clones. Of the missing ones, under half trace to an unresolved V gene in checked studies; the others have no known cause. In all, the sample holds about 190,000 clones, and less than 90% of those were seen once. The ten top clones hold around 21% of the sample. The specimen was peripheral blood. All receptors come from a human donor in a cohort sampled during active COVID-19.

The V and J genes are TRBV2 and TRBJ2-4; D possibly corresponds to TRBD1 (5 bases). CDR1 SNHLY and CDR2 FYNNEI come from the germline V gene. This CDR3 is built from 14 residues. V lost 4 bases and J 15 bases, leaving 22 bases between the germline ends. CDR3 protein: CASSGPDTFMSRYF. In DNA, the CDR3 is TGTGCCAGCAGTGGGCCGGACACCTTCATGAGTAGGTACTTC.

The chain employs TRBV9 and TRBJ1-4, with D possibly being TRBD1 (6 bases). Trimming removed 0 bases from V and 8 bases from J, with 14 bases in between. The CDR3 is made up of 15 amino acids. CDR1 is SGDLS and CDR2 is YYNGEE in the germline V gene. The CDR3 here is CASSVDPGVEEKLFF. In nucleotides, the CDR3 is TGTGCCAGCAGCGTAGATCCAGGGGTCGAAGAAAAACTGTTTTTT.

This rearrangement joins TRBV27 to TRBJ1-1, with a tentative D call TRBD1 (6 bases). The CDR3 has 18 amino acids. The germline V gene encodes CDR1 MNHEY and CDR2 SMNVEV (reference sequence). Trimming shortened V by 2 bases and J by 2 bases, and 21 bases separated the two germline ends. This CDR3 reads CASSLTGSPMAINTEAFF. CDR3 DNA sequence: TGTGCCAGCAGTTTAACAGGGAGTCCAATGGCTATAAACACTGAAGCTTTCTTT.

A few counts support this clone. The CDR3 here is CASSPMQGNYGYTF. The DNA for the CDR3 is TGTGCCAGCAGCCCAATGCAGGGGAACTATGGCTACACCTTC. This sequence joins TRBV3-1 (or the pseudogene TRBV3-2) and TRBJ1-2; possibly TRBD1 for D (6 bases). The germline V and J ends were trimmed by 4 bases and 2 bases, with 11 bases remaining between them. Germline values: CDR1 LGHDT, CDR2 YNNKEL (reference sequence). The length of the CDR3 is 14 residues.

J is TRBJ1-1 and V is TRBV5-4; D gene uncertain. V was trimmed by 5 bases and J by 4 bases, leaving 12 bases between them. CDR3 length: 13 residues. Germline V CDR1 and CDR2: SGHNT, YYREEE (reference sequence). CDR3 nucleotides: TGTGCCAGCAGGGCCCCGGGAACCACTGAAGCTTTCTTT. Translation: CASRAPGTTEAFF.

The DNA of the CDR3 is TGTGCCAGCAGTTACTCTGTACAGAACACTGAAGCTTTCTTT. Encoded protein: CASSYSVQNTEAFF. The J gene is TRBJ1-1, the V gene TRBV6-2 or TRBV6-3; D gene unclear. In germline, CDR1 is MNHEY, CDR2 SVGEGT. V dropped 0 bases and J dropped 1 base, with 6 bases sitting between them. CDR3 size: 14 residues.

The V and J genes are TRBV5-1 and TRBJ2-5, with D perhaps matching TRBD1 (6 bases). Looked up from germline, CDR1 is SGHRS and CDR2 is YFSETQ. This CDR3 has 15 amino acids. V lost 4 bases, J lost 5 bases, and 18 bases lay in between. Written as DNA, the CDR3 is TGCGCCAGCAGCCCCCTAAGTGGGGGCTGGGAGACCCAGTACTTC. Its protein product is CASSPLSGGWETQYF.

Concerning this clone: This same CDR3 is encoded by further DNA sequences in the sample. The CDR3 DNA sequence: TGTGCCAGCAGTCCCCCTAGCACAGATACGCAGTATTTT. Its protein is CASSPPSTDTQYF. This chain uses TRBV28 with TRBJ2-3, with D uncertain. Trimming removed 5 bases from V and 0 bases from J, with 6 bases in between. This CDR3 has 13 residues. CDR1 is MDHEN, CDR2 SYDVKM, per germline.

V is TRBV28 and J is TRBJ1-4; D gene unclear. The length of the CDR3 is 17 residues. CDR1 is MDHEN, CDR2 SYDVKM, per germline. Between the trimmed V and J ends, which lost 5 bases and 0 bases, there was a span of 16 bases. CDR3 nucleotide sequence: TGTGCCAGCAGTCCCTACCGGTCGAGGGCAACTAATGAAAAACTGTTTTTT. This gives the protein CASSPYRSRATNEKLFF.

Many counts were recorded for this clone. The chain is built from TRBV2 and TRBJ1-6, with D hard to call. This CDR3 spans 14 amino acids. Trimming removed 4 bases at V and 0 bases at J, with 4 bases between. Germline lookup yields CDR1 SNHLY and CDR2 FYNNEI. The CDR3: CASSGSSYNSPLHF. In nucleotides, the CDR3 is TGTGCCAGCAGTGGGAGCTCCTATAATTCACCCCTCCACTTT.

DNA for the CDR3: TGCGCCAGCAGCTCGGGACTAGCGGGGCACCAAGAGACCCAGTACTTC. This gives the protein CASSSGLAGHQETQYF. This chain connects TRBV5-1 to TRBJ2-5, with 13 bases lining up with TRBD2. CDR1 is SGHRS and CDR2 is YFSETQ in the germline V gene. The CDR3 is 16 amino acids. Germline trimming cut 3 bases from V and 0 bases from J; bases unmatched to any gene: 2.

The chain has TRBV19 and TRBJ2-3; D is unclear. The CDR3 length is 12 residues. Germline V CDR1 and CDR2: LNHDA, SQIVND (reference sequence). Trimming left V 5 bases short and J 4 bases short, with 7 bases between. CDR3 residues: CASSRDSDTQYF. CDR3 sequence (DNA): TGTGCCAGTAGTCGCGACTCAGATACGCAGTATTTT.

This clone came up a few times. The genes are TRBV4-1 and TRBJ2-2; TRBD2 matches 13 bases. Germline loops: CDR1 MGHRA, CDR2 YSYEKL. The V and J ends lost 4 bases and 6 bases, in that order; junction bases with no gene match: 5. The CDR3 has 16 amino acids. The CDR3 DNA reads as TGCGCCAGCAGCCGAATACTAGCGGGGGGGCCCGGGGAGCTGTTTTTT. Its translation is CASSRILAGGPGELFF.

The genes are TRBV12-3 or TRBV12-4 and TRBJ2-1; 7 bases are a match to TRBD2. The CDR3 runs 13 residues. Losses at the gene ends were 7 bases for V and 8 bases for J; bases not matched to a gene: 8. The chain's CDR3 is CASTLTSVDEQFF. The CDR3 DNA is TGTGCCAGCACCCTCACTAGCGTCGATGAGCAGTTCTTC.

This clone was detected only a few times. The V and J genes are TRBV6-1 and TRBJ1-1; 8 bases are a match to TRBD1. This CDR3 comprises 14 residues. The junction had 3 bases not matched to a gene; V was cut back by 2 bases and J by 4 bases. In germline, CDR1 is MNHNS, CDR2 SASEGT. The CDR3 spells CASSEPTGGTEAFF. The DNA of the CDR3 is TGTGCCAGCAGTGAACCTACAGGGGGCACTGAAGCTTTCTTT.

The chain employs TRBV7-2 and TRBJ1-2, with TRBD1 matching over 10 bases. CDR3 length equals 17 residues. In germline, CDR1 is SGHTA, CDR2 FQGNSA. With 5 bases clipped from V and 3 bases from J, the junction kept 12 bases outside the gene matches. The CDR3 nucleotides read TGTGCCAGCAGCCAACATCCCGGACAGGGGGTGGACTATGGCTACACCTTC. Translating it yields CASSQHPGQGVDYGYTF.

This rearrangement joins TRBV2 to TRBJ1-1; TRBD1 might be the D (6 bases). The CDR3 covers 16 residues. Trimming left V 10 bases short and J 2 bases short, with 23 bases between. Per germline, CDR1 SNHLY and CDR2 FYNNEI. In DNA, the CDR3 is TGTGCCACCCCAAAGGAGGGGGGGGCACCCAACACTGAAGCTTTCTTT. Residues: CATPKEGGAPNTEAFF.